One and the same sample provided the 14 T cell receptor beta chains below, sequenced in a study of tumor-infiltrating lymphocytes in glioblastoma multiforme. TCR beta libraries were built from RNA through three nested multiplex PCR rounds using modified ARM-PCR. One entry per CDR3 protein, called by TCRdb with MiXCR from the multiplex PCR reads. The sample lists about 13,000 distinct CDR3 sequences; roughly 68% were seen once. Input material: brain tumor tissue. The receptor set was obtained from a male donor with glioblastoma.

There are a few counts of this clonotype. One end of the junction fails to match germline, which may point to a read error. V usage is TRBV10-1 and J usage is TRBJ2-1, with 11 bases fitting TRBD2. CDR3 length equals 16 residues. Germline V CDR1 and CDR2: WNHNN, SYGVQD (reference sequence). CDR3 region: CASSESGTSGSNGQLF. The CDR3 DNA is TGCGCCAGCAGTGAGTCTGGCACTAGCGGGAGCAATGGGCAGCTCTTC.

The gene calls are TRBV11-3 and TRBJ2-2, with a tentative D call TRBD1 (6 bases). Trimming took off 0 bases at V and 1 base at J, with 12 bases between the two ends. The CDR3 consists of 17 residues. Looked up from germline, CDR1 is SGHNT and CDR2 is YENEEA. As DNA, the CDR3 is TGTGCCAGCAGCTTAGATGGTACCAGGGGGAACACCGGGGAGCTGTTTTTT. Translation: CASSLDGTRGNTGELFF.

About this clonotype itself: The conserved phenylalanine or tryptophan is not found at the CDR3 terminus, so this likely reflects a read error. The J gene is TRBJ2-7, the V gene TRBV29-1; 10 nucleotides line up with TRBD1. CDR1 and CDR2 (germline): SQVTM, ANQGSEA. The CDR3 sequence is 13 residues long. The V gene end was trimmed by 5 bases and the J gene end by 10 bases; junction bases not matched to a gene: 11. The chain's CDR3 is CSVTGTGDYAQYS. CDR3 sequence (DNA): TGCAGCGTTACCGGGACAGGGGATTACGCACAGTACTCC.

Concerning this clonotype itself: It is likely a read error, because the conserved phenylalanine at the end of the CDR3 is missing. The rearrangement uses TRBV10-3 and TRBJ2-3; no clear D. The CDR3 has 13 residues. Germline-derived CDR1 and CDR2 are ENHRY and SYGVKD. The CDR3 sequence: CAISESYADMQYH. CDR3 nucleotide sequence: TGTGCCATCAGTGAGTCGTATGCAGATATGCAGTATCAT.

This clonotype was picked up one time. At one end, the junction sequence differs from germline, possibly due to a read error. The V and J genes are TRBV5-1 and TRBJ2-3; no firm D call. The germline V gene encodes CDR1 SGHRS and CDR2 YFSETQ. CDR3 length: 14 amino acids. The CDR3, as DNA: TGTGCCAGCACTACTAACGGCCTCACAGATACGCAGTATTTT. It yields the protein CASTTNGLTDTQYF.

The V gene is TRBV29-1, the J gene TRBJ2-4, with D possibly called TRBD1 or TRBD2 (5 bases each). The germline V gene encodes CDR1 SQVTM and CDR2 ANQGSEA. There are 14 residues in the CDR3. The V end was cut by 4 bases, the J end by 5 bases, with 15 bases between. This chain's CDR3 is CSVGGTGLENIQYF. In nucleotides, the CDR3 is TGCAGCGTTGGAGGGACGGGGTTGGAAAACATTCAGTACTTC. Using reference TRBV29-1 and TRBJ2-4 for the parts outside the CDR3, the full variable domain is SAVISQKPSRDICQRGTSLTIQCQVDSQVTMMFWYRQQPGQSLTLIATANQGSEATYESGFVIDKFPISRPNLTFSTLTVSNMSPEDSSIYLCSVGGTGLENIQYFGAGTRLSVL.

This sequence joins TRBV6-2 or TRBV6-3 and TRBJ1-1, with D unresolved. With 7 bases removed from V and 7 bases from J, the gap between germline ends came to 19 bases. The CDR3 loop spans 14 amino acids. From germline, CDR1 is MNHEY and CDR2 SVGEGT. CDR3 amino acids: CASIAAVPQDEAFF. In DNA form, the CDR3 reads TGTGCCAGCATCGCCGCCGTCCCACAAGATGAAGCTTTCTTT.

At least ten counts were recorded for this clonotype. A much larger clone is a single base away; this may be a read error. A read error is likely, as this CDR3 ends without the conserved phenylalanine or tryptophan. The J gene is TRBJ1-1, the V gene TRBV29-1, with a weak D call TRBD1 (5 bases). The germline V gene encodes CDR1 SQVTM and CDR2 ANQGSEA. The CDR3 runs 13 residues. V shed 8 bases and J shed 2 bases, with 15 bases lying between them. This CDR3 reads CSSLRGYNTEAFL. The CDR3 region has the DNA TGCAGCTCCCTAAGGGGATACAACACTGAAGCTTTCCTT.

The J gene is TRBJ1-1, the V gene TRBV6-6, with D hard to call. The length of the CDR3 is 12 residues. The V end lost 11 bases, the J end lost 12 bases, and 22 bases lay between the germline ends. Germline CDR1 and CDR2: MNHNY and SVGAGI (reference sequence). The CDR3 is CARRPPPSAPFF. The CDR3 DNA follows: TGTGCCCGCCGCCCCCCCCCGTCTGCCCCTTTCTTT.

The rearrangement links TRBV20-1 to TRBJ2-1; perhaps D is TRBD1 or TRBD2 (5 bases each). Trimming took off 3 bases at V and 11 bases at J, with 11 bases between the two ends. Germline V lookup: CDR1 DFQATT, CDR2 SNEGSKA (reference sequence). The CDR3 is 11 residues long. CDR3 in amino acids: CSASRSGQQFF. Here the CDR3 DNA reads TGCAGTGCTAGCCGGTCGGGACAGCAGTTCTTC.

This clonotype was observed once. This chain joins TRBV11-2 and TRBJ2-7; D might be TRBD1 (5 bases). Looked up from germline, CDR1 is SGHAT and CDR2 is FQNNGV. Trimming shortened V by 5 bases and J by 10 bases, and 24 bases separated the two germline ends. This CDR3 region has 15 residues. The CDR3 sequence: CASSHDRQNLCDQYF. The CDR3 DNA is TGTGCCAGCAGCCATGACAGACAAAACCTCTGCGACCAGTACTTC.

This chain joins TRBV11-3 and TRBJ2-5; tentative D call: TRBD2 (5 bases). Germline CDR1 is SGHNT and CDR2 is YENEEA. The CDR3 is 15 residues long. Trimming cost V 8 bases and J 2 bases, with 18 bases left between them. For the CDR3, the DNA is TGTGCCAGCTCAAACCCTGGAGGCCCGCAAGAGACCCAGTACTTC. This codes for CASSNPGGPQETQYF. Full variable domain (outside the CDR3, taken from reference TRBV11-3 and TRBJ2-5): EAGVVQSPRYKIIEKKQPVAFWCNPISGHNTLYWYLQNLGQGPELLIRYENEEAVDDSQLPKDRFSAERLKGVDSTLKIQPAELGDSAVYLCASSNPGGPQETQYFGPGTRLLVL.

With respect to this clonotype: A read error may produce the germline difference seen at one junction end. This chain links TRBV11-2 with TRBJ2-7, with D maybe TRBD2 (6 bases). Germline lookup yields CDR1 SGHAT and CDR2 FQNNGV. This CDR3 region has 15 residues. CDR3 sequence (DNA): TGTACCAGTAGCTTCTCTAGCCTAGCGCTATACGAGCAGTACTTC. Translation: CTSSFSSLALYEQYF.

J is TRBJ2-1 and V is TRBV11-2; 8 positions agree with TRBD2. Germline CDR1 SGHAT, CDR2 FQNNGV. J gave up 12 bases and V 2 bases, and 15 bases lay outside the gene matches. The length of the CDR3 is 16 residues. The CDR3 DNA reads as TGTGCCAGCAGCTTATATAAGCGGGAGTGTGGCCATGGGCAGTTCTTC. Translating it yields CASSLYKRECGHGQFF.